The 10 T cell receptor beta chains below were found in one sample sequenced in a study of blood T cell repertoires in COVID-19. The method was immunoSEQ multiplex PCR; TCRdb's version includes in-frame clones alone and lacks a portion of them. Of some 320,000 clones in the sample, 88% were seen once. Sequencing input: peripheral blood. Receptor source: a woman aged 25-40 years who had recovered from COVID-19.

This rearrangement joins TRBV5-4 to TRBJ2-1, with D possibly matching TRBD2 (7 bases). Germline values: CDR1 SGHNT, CDR2 YYREEE (reference sequence). The V and J ends lost 2 bases and 0 bases respectively, with 12 bases between them. The CDR3 totals 16 residues. The CDR3 nucleotides are TGTGCCAGCAGCTTAGGGGGGGCGAGCTCCTACAATGAGCAGTTCTTC. Its protein is CASSLGGASSYNEQFF. Full variable domain (rest looked up from reference TRBV5-4 and TRBJ2-1): ETGVTQSPTHLIKTRGQQVTLRCSSQSGHNTVSWYQQALGQGPQFIFQYYREEENGRGNFPPRFSGLQFPNYSSELNVNALELDDSALYLCASSLGGASSYNEQFFGPGTRLTVL.

Here the CDR3 reads CASSLGTETYGYTF. CDR3 nucleotides: TGCGCCAGCAGCTTGGGGACAGAAACCTATGGCTACACCTTC. The chain couples TRBV5-1 to TRBJ1-2, with D perhaps TRBD1 (6 bases). CDR3 length: 14 amino acids. V lost 0 bases, J lost 4 bases, and 10 bases lay in between. Germline V lookup: CDR1 SGHRS, CDR2 YFSETQ.

The chain uses TRBV2 and TRBJ2-7; no definite D call. V lost 5 bases and J 2 bases, leaving 10 bases between the germline ends. Germline V gives CDR1 SNHLY, CDR2 FYNNEI. The CDR3 spans 13 residues. The CDR3 sequence is CASSTIIAYEQYF. The DNA of the CDR3 is TGTGCCAGCAGTACTATTATCGCCTACGAGCAGTACTTC.

The chain combines TRBV2 with TRBJ2-7; 8 bases are shared with TRBD2. Germline CDR1 SNHLY, CDR2 FYNNEI. With V trimmed by 2 bases and J by 0 bases, 3 bases remained unmatched. This CDR3 is built from 15 residues. Here the CDR3 reads CASSELAGSSYEQYF. The CDR3 DNA follows: TGTGCCAGCAGTGAACTAGCGGGTAGCTCCTACGAGCAGTACTTC.

V gene TRBV5-1 combines with J gene TRBJ2-5; 9 nucleotides agree with TRBD1. The CDR3 runs to 15 residues. Germline V CDR1 and CDR2: SGHRS, YFSETQ. Trimming took 4 bases from V and 1 from J; bases not matched to a gene: 5. This chain's CDR3 is CASSLYRGLQETQYF. The CDR3 DNA follows: TGCGCCAGCAGCCTTTACAGGGGGCTCCAAGAGACCCAGTACTTC.

The chain is built from TRBV7-2 and TRBJ1-5; no clear D. CDR1 SGHTA and CDR2 FQGNSA come from the germline V gene. The CDR3 covers 14 residues. Trimming left V 5 bases short and J 3 bases short, with 11 bases between. This CDR3 is CASSPERFNQPQHF. DNA for the CDR3: TGTGCCAGCAGCCCCGAGAGATTCAATCAGCCCCAGCATTTT. Using reference TRBV7-2 and TRBJ1-5 for the parts outside the CDR3, the full variable domain is GAGVSQSPSNKVTEKGKDVELRCDPISGHTALYWYRQSLGQGLEFLIYFQGNSAPDKSGLPSDRFSAERTGGSVSTLTIQRTQQEDSAVYLCASSPERFNQPQHFGDGTRLSIL.

V gene TRBV11-2 combines with J gene TRBJ1-1; 8 bases line up with TRBD1. V shed 5 bases and J 0 bases; nucleotides not matched to a gene: 17. This CDR3 has 19 amino acids. Germline V gene sequence: CDR1 SGHAT, CDR2 FQNNGV. The CDR3 coding sequence is TGTGCCAGCAGCCCATTTACCCGGACAGGGACGCAAATGAACACTGAAGCTTTCTTT. Translating it yields CASSPFTRTGTQMNTEAFF.

This chain connects TRBV9 to TRBJ2-5; 8 bases map to TRBD2. V trimming: 0 bases; J trimming: 5 bases; junction bases outside the gene matches: 3. Germline V CDR1 and CDR2: SGDLS, YYNGEE. This CDR3 is built from 14 residues. CDR3 sequence reads: CASSVVPGGETQYF. In DNA, the CDR3 is TGTGCCAGCAGCGTAGTTCCGGGAGGGGAGACCCAGTACTTC.

The CDR3 loop is CASSRRGQANYEQYF. The CDR3 DNA follows: TGTGCCAGCAGCCGCCGGGGACAGGCGAACTACGAGCAGTACTTC. This chain uses TRBV3-1 (or the pseudogene TRBV3-2) with TRBJ2-7; 8 positions agree with TRBD1. CDR3 size: 15 residues. V trimming: 4 bases; J trimming: 3 bases; junction bases outside the gene matches: 8. The germline gives CDR1 LGHDT, CDR2 YNNKEL (reference sequence).

The CDR3 here is CASTTLTHLGGYTF. The CDR3 bases are TGTGCCAGCACAACCTTGACACATTTGGGTGGCTACACCTTC. This chain joins TRBV27 and TRBJ1-2; D ambiguous. Trimming took 7 bases from V and 7 from J, leaving 19 bases between them. The CDR3 runs to 14 residues. Germline V gene sequence: CDR1 MNHEY, CDR2 SMNVEV (reference sequence).